A selection of T cell receptor beta chains follows, all from one sample in a study of tumor-infiltrating lymphocytes in primary liver carcinoma. TCRdb itself ran the multiplex PCR reads through MiXCR, one entry per CDR3 protein. The table records approximately 120,000 distinct CDR3 sequences, 60% to 75% of them present only once. The sequencing input was liver tumor tissue from sampling region 3. The origin of the receptors is a woman aged 55 to 70 with primary liver carcinoma and hepatitis B virus infection. Each CDR3 is given with its conserved first and last residue. D genes are given only for firm matches. Not every row has a clone size; where given, it reads once, few, many or a size class.

CASSRSLESAGELFF TGCGCCAGCAGCAGGAGTCTAGAGAGTGCCGGGGAGCTGTTTTTT NA TRBV5-1 NA TRBJ2-2
CASMTRGSRDTQYF TGTGCCAGCATGACTAGAGGGAGCCGTGATACGCAGTATTTT NA TRBV6-5 NA TRBJ2-3
CASTSGRTEGHEQFF TGCGCCAGCACCAGCGGGAGGACCGAGGGCCATGAGCAGTTCTTC NA TRBV4-1 TRBD2 TRBJ2-1
CASSYSGSVVSPLHF TGTGCCAGCAGTTACTCTGGGAGTGTCGTATCACCCCTCCACTTT few TRBV6-5 NA TRBJ1-6
CASSLAMGIRSRDTQYF TGTGCCAGCAGCTTAGCAATGGGGATAAGGAGCAGAGATACACAGTATTTT NA TRBV11-2 NA TRBJ2-3
CSVARGYQETQYF TGCAGCGTTGCGAGGGGGTACCAAGAGACCCAGTACTTC many TRBV29-1 NA TRBJ2-5
CAWSVGTGWYEQYF TGTGCCTGGAGTGTAGGGACAGGGTGGTACGAGCAGTACTTC many TRBV30 TRBD1 TRBJ2-7
CASNLNGLGGGQILNIQYF TGTGCCAGCAACTTAAATGGACTAGGGGGAGGCCAGATCCTAAACATTCAGTACTTC NA TRBV11-2 NA TRBJ2-4
CASSSVGGPNEKLFF TGTGCCAGCAGCTCAGTCGGGGGTCCTAATGAAAAACTGTTTTTT NA TRBV7-9 NA TRBJ1-4
CTSSHPRPSTGNQPQYF TGTACCAGCAGCCACCCCCGCCCTTCCACTGGCAATCAGCCCCAGTATTTT NA TRBV6-2/TRBV6-3 NA TRBJ2-3
CTSSSRTGSSGSYDQYF TGCACCAGCAGCTCGAGGACAGGGAGTTCGGGCTCCTACGACCAGTACTTC NA TRBV5-1 TRBD1 TRBJ2-7
CASSRGADIYYEQYF TGTGCCAGTAGCCGGGGAGCGGACATTTACTACGAGCAGTACTTC NA TRBV11-2 NA TRBJ2-7
CASSTRAASGRAGGTQYF TGTGCCAGTAGCACTCGGGCGGCTAGCGGGAGGGCCGGGGGTACGCAGTATTTT NA TRBV11-2 TRBD2 TRBJ2-3
CASCPTWGALGLETYEQYF TGTGCCAGCTGCCCCACGTGGGGGGCCCTCGGGCTGGAGACCTACGAGCAGTACTTC NA TRBV11-3 NA TRBJ2-7
CASSTPGRALQETQYF TGTGCCAGTAGTACTCCGGGACGAGCCCTCCAAGAGACCCAGTATTTC NA TRBV19 NA TRBJ2-5
CASSEGTADQPQHF TGCGCCAGCAGCGAGGGGACAGCAGATCAGCCCCAGCATTTT NA TRBV5-1 TRBD1 TRBJ1-5
CASSPRTGDSNQSQHF TGCGCCAGTAGCCCTCGGACAGGGGATAGCAATCAGTCCCAGCATTTT NA TRBV4-1 TRBD1 TRBJ1-5
CASSLEANYGGGYAF TGTGCCAGCAGCCTGGAAGCTAACTATGGTGGTGGCTACGCCTTC NA TRBV12-3/TRBV12-4 NA TRBJ1-2
CASSEWDLYTGELFF TGTGCCAGCAGTGAATGGGATCTGTACACCGGGGAGCTTTTTTTT NA TRBV6-1 NA TRBJ2-2
CASSLDTVRGMNTEAFF TGCGCCAGCAGCTTGGATACTGTAAGGGGAATGAACACTGAAGCTTTCTTT many TRBV5-1 NA TRBJ1-1
CASSSPGLSNQPQHF TGTGCCAGCAGTTCCCCCGGGCTTAGCAATCAGCCCCAGCATTTT NA TRBV28 NA TRBJ1-5
CASGFGQVRTF TGTGCCAGCGGTTTTGGCCAAGTGCGGACCTTC NA TRBV12-3/TRBV12-4 NA TRBJ1-2
CASSPWTGGDTDTQYF TGTGCCAGCAGCCCGTGGACAGGGGGAGACACAGATACGCAGTATTTT NA TRBV11-2 TRBD1 TRBJ2-3
CASSPGLDTDMQYF TGTGCCAGCAGCCCAGGACTGGACACAGATATGCAGTATTTT once TRBV11-3 NA TRBJ2-3
CASRTTGVANTGELFF TGTGCCAGCAGGACGACAGGGGTGGCGAACACCGGGGAGCTGTTTTTT many TRBV7-8 TRBD1 TRBJ2-2
CSVDLTNTRGLFF TGCAGCGTTGATTTGACTAACACCCGGGGGCTGTTTTTT NA TRBV29-1 NA TRBJ2-2
CACSPWGLAKNIQYF TGTGCCTGCAGCCCATGGGGTTTAGCCAAAAACATTCAGTACTTC once TRBV11-2 NA TRBJ2-4
CASSLDFTDTQYF TGTGCCAGCAGTTTAGACTTCACAGATACGCAGTATTTT NA TRBV28 NA TRBJ2-3
CASNPRVNTETFF TGTGCCAGCAACCCTAGGGTGAACACTGAAACTTTCTTT NA TRBV14 NA TRBJ1-1
CTSSLSGTCGDGYTF TGCACCAGCAGCTTGTCCGGGACATGTGGAGATGGCTACACCTTC NA TRBV5-1 NA TRBJ1-2
CSVKGGAGSTDTQYF TGCAGCGTTAAGGGAGGGGCTGGATCCACAGATACGCAGTATTTT few TRBV29-1 TRBD2 TRBJ2-3
CAISPRTAGLHEQFF TGTGCCATCAGCCCTAGGACAGCAGGACTACACGAGCAGTTCTTC NA TRBV11-1 NA TRBJ2-1
CASSLNRGSWLEDTQYF TGTGCCAGCAGCCTGAATCGCGGGAGCTGGTTAGAAGATACGCAGTATTTT NA TRBV11-2 TRBD2 TRBJ2-3
CASSIPGFQETQYF TGCGCCAGCAGCATACCGGGATTTCAAGAGACCCAGTACTTC many TRBV5-1 NA TRBJ2-5
CASSSRTSGRRSEQYF TGCGCCAGCAGCTCCCGGACTAGCGGGAGGAGGAGTGAGCAGTACTTC NA TRBV11-1 TRBD2 TRBJ2-7
CASSVVGELFF TGTGCCAGCTCTGTGGTCGGAGAGCTGTTTTTT NA TRBV6-5 NA TRBJ2-2
CASSYDPSVPGKLFF TGTGCCAGCAGTTACGACCCCTCGGTCCCCGGGAAGCTGTTTTTT NA TRBV6-5 NA TRBJ2-2
CTSSLDSALIYGYTF TGTACCAGCAGCTTAGATTCAGCTCTGATCTATGGCTACACCTTC once TRBV7-9 NA TRBJ1-2
CASSSLRPGIGGLFF TGTGCCAGTAGCTCGCTACGGCCAGGCATCGGGGGGCTGTTTTTT NA TRBV11-2 NA TRBJ2-2
CASRDTDGANTGELLF TGTGCCAGCAGGGACACGGACGGGGCGAACACCGGGGAGCTGCTTTTT NA TRBV6-5 NA TRBJ2-2
CAGSTTTDTQYF TGTGCCGGCAGTACGACAACAGATACGCAGTATTTT NA TRBV28 NA TRBJ2-3
CASSPPWGRGYTF TGTGCCAGCAGCCCGCCTTGGGGGCGTGGCTACACCTTC few TRBV11-2 NA TRBJ1-2
CASGLAETQYF TGCGCCAGCGGGCTAGCCGAGACCCAGTACTTC NA TRBV5-1 NA TRBJ2-5
CASSTGTGFGTQYF TGTGCCAGTAGTACAGGGACAGGCTTTGGTACGCAGTATTTT NA TRBV19 TRBD1 TRBJ2-3
CASREQETQYF TGTGCCAGCAGGGAACAAGAGACCCAGTACTTC many TRBV5-4 NA TRBJ2-5
CATSDPIRGMNNEQFF TGTGCCACCAGTGACCCCATCAGGGGTATGAACAATGAGCAGTTCTTC NA TRBV24-1 NA TRBJ2-1
CASSTGLAAYNEQFF TGCGCCAGCAGCACTGGACTAGCGGCTTACAATGAGCAGTTCTTC NA TRBV5-1 TRBD2 TRBJ2-1
CASSSGTGVAYEQYF TGTGCCAGCAGCTCCGGGACAGGGGTGGCCTACGAGCAGTATTTC NA TRBV11-2 TRBD1 TRBJ2-7
CTTIQGTSGNTIYF TGTACCACCATACAGGGTACCTCAGGAAATACCATATATTTT NA TRBV12-3/TRBV12-4 NA TRBJ1-3
CASSPRTEITEAFF TGTGCCAGCAGCCCCCGGACAGAGATCACTGAAGCTTTCTTC once TRBV12-3/TRBV12-4 NA TRBJ1-1
CAAFGLAVTQQFF TGTGCCGCATTTGGGCTAGCGGTGACCCAGCAGTTCTTC NA TRBV6-1 TRBD2 TRBJ2-1
CASSFTRAQFF TGTGCCAGCAGCTTCACAAGAGCGCAGTTCTTC many TRBV12-3/TRBV12-4 NA TRBJ2-1
CAWSGTGVAGEMLF TGTGCCTGGAGTGGAACAGGGGTGGCCGGGGAGATGCTTTTT NA TRBV30 TRBD1 TRBJ2-2
CASSLEGGRLGEQFF TGTGCCAGCAGTTTAGAAGGCGGGAGACTTGGTGAGCAGTTCTTC NA TRBV11-2 TRBD2 TRBJ2-1
CASSIGGFDQPQHF TGTGCCAGCAGCATCGGCGGGTTCGATCAGCCCCAGCATTTT many TRBV12-3/TRBV12-4 NA TRBJ1-5
CSGRVSVQEGDTQYF TGCAGTGGTCGCGTCAGCGTCCAAGAGGGAGATACGCAGTATTTT NA TRBV20-1 NA TRBJ2-3
CASSYGQNEQYF TGTGCCAGCAGCTATGGACAGAACGAGCAGTACTTC NA TRBV7-2 NA TRBJ2-7
CAISPLTGQGGAGEPFF TGTGCCATCAGCCCCCTTACCGGACAGGGTGGTGCCGGGGAGCCGTTTTTT NA TRBV11-2 TRBD1 TRBJ2-2
CASSSTMDHNTGELFF TGTGCCAGCAGTTCAACTATGGACCATAACACCGGGGAGCTGTTTTTT NA TRBV12-3/TRBV12-4 NA TRBJ2-2
CANSQAISGLNEQFF TGTGCCAACAGTCAGGCAATTAGCGGACTCAATGAGCAGTTCTTC NA TRBV14 NA TRBJ2-1